The rows below give T cell receptor beta chains drawn from one sample of a study of cytomegalovirus exposure and HLA in healthy donors. Sequencing was performed with immunoSEQ multiplex PCR; in TCRdb, only in-frame clones are kept and a portion is missing. The sample lists approximately 110,000 clones; around 78% were seen once. Sequences were obtained from PBMCs. These receptors all stem from a man between 60 and 70 years old in good health and CMV-seropositive. Each CDR3 is given with its conserved first and last residue. Each record gives: J gene, V gene, D gene, CDR3 protein. The D gene is left open where the match is weak.

TRBJ1-4 | TRBV28 | TRBD1 | CASSLRTGYEKLFF
TRBJ2-1 | TRBV30 | TRBD2 | CAWNRAGGDNEQFF
TRBJ2-3 | TRBV30 | TRBD2 | CAWRPGRGASDTQYF
TRBJ1-4 | TRBV4-1 | . | CASSQPSTNRAPGGKLFF
TRBJ1-5 | TRBV10-1 | TRBD1 | CATRAGTGGFWVDNQPQHF
TRBJ2-3 | TRBV28 | TRBD2 | CASSPRGGGTDTQYF
TRBJ2-3 | TRBV30 | . | CAWSPGQDGGGPYF
TRBJ2-7 | TRBV27 | TRBD1 | CASSRNGQARDEQYF
TRBJ2-3 | TRBV6-5 | . | CASSPFVGAGDTQYF
TRBJ2-3 | TRBV5-4 | . | CASSLAPDSEDTQYF
TRBJ2-6 | TRBV28 | . | CASSSGGKVSGANVLTF
TRBJ2-1 | TRBV7-3 | . | CASSSGLGNEQFF
TRBJ1-1 | TRBV5-8 | TRBD1 | CASSLGTGETEAFF
TRBJ1-2 | TRBV2 | TRBD1 | CASSDGFWGTGNHGYTF
TRBJ1-1 | TRBV29-1 | . | CSVDGGQGTEAFF
TRBJ1-1 | TRBV7-2 | TRBD1 | CASSPSGQFEAFF
TRBJ1-2 | TRBV14 | . | CASSQAGMGGYTF
TRBJ1-1 | TRBV5-1 | . | CASGDPGQLNTEAFF
TRBJ2-7 | TRBV7-8 | TRBD2 | CASSFASSGGAREQYF
TRBJ1-1 | TRBV19 | . | CASGGQSYTEAFF
TRBJ2-7 | TRBV11-1 | . | CASSLGRNSYEQYF
TRBJ2-1 | TRBV6-5 | . | CASSYSYGGRSDEQFF
TRBJ2-1 | TRBV11-2 | . | CASSLGYRNEQFF
TRBJ2-6 | TRBV19 | . | CASSRPGANVLTF
TRBJ1-6 | TRBV6-1 | . | CASSEKRRGQDSPLHF
TRBJ1-1 | TRBV29-1 | TRBD1 | CSVGQGGVTEAFF
TRBJ1-2 | TRBV11-2 | . | CASSLSREYYGYTF
TRBJ2-1 | TRBV28 | TRBD2 | CASSFWTSAYNEQFF
TRBJ2-4 | TRBV15 | TRBD1 | CATSRGGTGEIKNIQYF
TRBJ2-2 | TRBV11-3 | . | CASSLTSVWNTGELFF
TRBJ2-2 | TRBV9 | . | CASSVRRAGELFF